Presented here are 22 T cell receptor beta chains from one specimen sequenced in a study of CD8+CD57+ T cells in acquired aplastic anemia (dated by TCRdb to about 2018). Sequencing used an Illumina HiSeq 2000. Profiling of TCR beta VDJ combinations and CDR3 sequences used genomic DNA as the template. TCRdb's own reprocessing of the public reads used fastp at Q25 and MiXCR and kept productive beta chains. Each CDR3 protein gets just one entry, which takes the most common genes and DNA from the rows behind it. Within this sample are more than 250,000 distinct CDR3 sequences, with 45% to 70% of them counted one time only. 8% of the sample is taken by the ten largest. The sample was sorted CD4+, CD8+, or CD8+CD57+ T cells (not recorded which) from PBMCs. The source is a human donor with severe aplastic anemia or a healthy control (not recorded which).

This clonotype has only one observation. The chain joins TRBV19 to TRBJ2-5, with 7 bases identical to TRBD1. Germline CDR1 LNHDA, CDR2 SQIVND (reference sequence). The CDR3 runs 15 residues. V dropped 6 bases and J dropped 2; count of bases not matched to a gene: 9. The CDR3, as DNA: TGTGCCAGTAGCCAGCGGTCAGGGGGACAAGAGACCCAGTACTTC. Its protein product is CASSQRSGGQETQYF. Filled out from reference TRBV19 and TRBJ2-5, the complete variable domain reads DGGITQSPKYLFRKEGQNVTLSCEQNLNHDAMYWYRQDPGQGLRLIYYSQIVNDFQKGDIAEGYSVSREKKESFPLTVTSAQKNPTAFYLCASSQRSGGQETQYFGPGTRLLVL.

The V and J genes are TRBV15 and TRBJ1-6, with D maybe TRBD1 (5 bases). V gave up 0 bases and J gave up 9 bases, with 12 bases separating them. Germline V gene lookup returns CDR1 LNHNV and CDR2 YYDKDF (reference sequence). The length of the CDR3 is 15 residues. The chain's CDR3 is CATSRDPGGGSPLHF. CDR3 in DNA: TGTGCCACCAGCAGAGATCCTGGGGGAGGTTCACCCCTCCACTTT. Full variable domain (remainder filled in from reference TRBV15 and TRBJ1-6): DAMVIQNPRYQVTQFGKPVTLSCSQTLNHNVMYWYQQKSSQAPKLLFHYYDKDFNNEADTPDNFQSRRPNTSFCFLDIRSPGLGDTAMYLCATSRDPGGGSPLHFGNGTRLTVT.

The V call is TRBV28, the J call TRBJ2-7; D unresolved. Germline CDR1 is MDHEN and CDR2 is SYDVKM. This CDR3 is built from 15 residues. V was shortened by 7 bases and J by 3 bases, with 19 bases between the two germline ends. The CDR3 sequence is CASTKRVMASYEQYF. CDR3 coding DNA: TGTGCCAGCACCAAACGGGTTATGGCAAGCTACGAGCAGTACTTC.

This clonotype has only one observation. This chain connects TRBV5-1 to TRBJ2-6; no clear D gene. The CDR3 has 16 residues. V was shortened by 0 bases and J by 2 bases, with 9 bases between the two germline ends. Germline V lookup: CDR1 SGHRS, CDR2 YFSETQ. The CDR3 reads CASSLEVGTGANVLTF. Here the CDR3 DNA reads TGCGCCAGCAGCTTGGAGGTGGGGACTGGGGCCAACGTCCTGACTTTC. Drawing the rest from reference TRBV5-1 and TRBJ2-6, the complete variable domain is KAGVTQTPRYLIKTRGQQVTLSCSPISGHRSVSWYQQTPGQGLQFLFEYFSETQRNKGNFPGRFSGRQFSNSRSEMNVSTLELGDSALYLCASSLEVGTGANVLTFGAGSRLTVL.

This clonotype was counted a few times. The chain has TRBV10-3 and TRBJ2-1; a weak D match, TRBD2 (6 bases). The germline CDR1 and CDR2 sequences are ENHRY and SYGVKD. The CDR3 has 14 amino acids. V lost 0 bases to trimming and J lost 8 bases, with 11 bases between them. CDR3 protein: CAISESGEDHEQFF. The CDR3 coding sequence is TGTGCCATCAGTGAGTCGGGGGAGGATCATGAGCAGTTCTTC.

Ten or more counts support this clonotype. The chain employs TRBV12-5 and TRBJ1-2; TRBD1 matches 8 bases. Germline lookup yields CDR1 LGHNT and CDR2 FRNRAP. The CDR3 sequence is 15 residues long. Losses at the gene ends were 5 bases for V and 4 bases for J; bases not matched to a gene: 9. The CDR3 DNA follows: TGTGCTAGTGGTCCAGGGGGCGCGGATCCCTATGGCTACACCTTC. It is translated as CASGPGGADPYGYTF. Full variable domain (missing parts from reference TRBV12-5 and TRBJ1-2): DARVTQTPRHKVTEMGQEVTMRCQPILGHNTVFWYRQTMMQGLELLAYFRNRAPLDDSGMPKDRFSAEMPDATLATLKIQPSEPRDSAVYFCASGPGGADPYGYTFGSGTRLTVV.

There are many counts of this clonotype. The chain links TRBV20-1 to TRBJ1-2, with 9 positions matching TRBD1. Germline V gene lookup returns CDR1 DFQATT and CDR2 SNEGSKA (reference sequence). Unmatched junction bases numbered 13, after V lost 4 bases and J lost 7 bases. This CDR3 contains 15 residues. This CDR3 reads CSATLQGAMERGYTF. In nucleotides, the CDR3 is TGCAGTGCTACTTTACAGGGGGCAATGGAGCGTGGCTACACCTTC.

The V and J genes are TRBV5-4 and TRBJ2-3, with D possibly called TRBD1 or TRBD2 (6 bases each). The germline gives CDR1 SGHNT, CDR2 YYREEE (reference sequence). The CDR3 totals 14 residues. Trimming removed 0 bases at V and 7 bases at J, with 12 bases between. The CDR3 nucleotides are TGTGCCAGCAGCTTGGAGGGGGGCCTACATACGCAGTATTTT. Translated, it gives CASSLEGGLHTQYF.

The chain has TRBV20-1 and TRBJ2-7, with a tentative D call TRBD2 (6 bases). Trimming removed 6 bases from V and 0 bases from J, with 9 bases in between. CDR1 and CDR2 (germline): DFQATT, SNEGSKA (reference sequence). The CDR3 is made up of 12 amino acids. In nucleotides, the CDR3 is TGCAGTGCAGCGGGCGGCTCCTACGAGCAGTACTTC. Amino acid sequence: CSAAGGSYEQYF.

The chain joins TRBV2 to TRBJ1-2; D gene unclear. Germline CDR1 SNHLY, CDR2 FYNNEI. Trimming removed 1 base at V and 4 bases at J, with 7 bases between. The CDR3 extends over 13 amino acids. In nucleotides, the CDR3 is TGTGCCAGCAGTGAAGATCGTGGCTATGGCTACACCTTC. It yields the protein CASSEDRGYGYTF.

The J gene is TRBJ2-5, the V gene TRBV19, with D tentatively TRBD1 or TRBD2 (5 bases each). Germline CDR1 reads LNHDA; CDR2 reads SQIVND (reference sequence). This CDR3 spans 16 amino acids. The V end was cut by 4 bases, the J end by 5 bases, with 20 bases between. This CDR3 is CASSSKQGARGETQYF. CDR3 DNA sequence: TGTGCCAGTAGTAGTAAACAAGGGGCGAGGGGCGAGACCCAGTACTTC.

The CDR3 protein is CASSPRRVSTGELFF. CDR3 in DNA: TGTGCCAGCAGCCCTCGAAGGGTATCCACCGGGGAGCTGTTTTTT. J is TRBJ2-2 and V is TRBV7-9; D gene ambiguous. Looked up from germline, CDR1 is SEHNR and CDR2 is FQNEAQ (reference sequence). V lost 5 bases, J lost 4 bases, and 14 bases lay in between. The CDR3 extends over 15 amino acids.

This chain uses TRBV12-3 or TRBV12-4 with TRBJ1-6; D is uncertain. There are 14 residues in the CDR3. Between the trimmed V and J ends, which lost 7 bases and 4 bases, there was a span of 11 bases. CDR3 bases: TGTGCCAGCACCCTCGCGGCATATAATTCACCCCTCCACTTT. Residues: CASTLAAYNSPLHF.

This clonotype occurred many times. The chain recombines TRBV20-1 with TRBJ2-3; no firm D call. This CDR3 comprises 10 residues. Germline assignment: CDR1 DFQATT and CDR2 SNEGSKA (reference sequence). Trimming shortened V by 3 bases and J by 8 bases, and 6 bases separated the two germline ends. In nucleotides, the CDR3 is TGCAGTGCTAGTCCGCCTACGCAGTATTTT. This sequence encodes CSASPPTQYF.

J is TRBJ1-1 and V is TRBV9; 7 bases align to TRBD1. The length of the CDR3 is 16 residues. Per the germline V gene, CDR1 is SGDLS and CDR2 is YYNGEE. V gave up 4 bases and J gave up 3 bases; unmatched junction bases: 12. The CDR3 sequence is CASSPGPGGRYTEAFF. The CDR3 coding sequence is TGTGCCAGCAGCCCAGGGCCAGGGGGTCGGTACACTGAAGCTTTCTTT.

The chain has TRBV18 and TRBJ2-7; tentatively, D is TRBD1 or TRBD2 (5 bases each). The CDR3 sequence is 13 residues long. Trimming removed 0 bases at V and 6 bases at J, with 9 bases between. The germline CDR1 and CDR2 sequences are KGHSH and LQKENI. CDR3 sequence: CASSPPGTLEQYF. The CDR3 DNA reads as TGTGCCAGCTCACCACCGGGGACCCTCGAGCAGTACTTC. Combining the CDR3 with reference TRBV18 and TRBJ2-7 gives the whole variable domain NAGVMQNPRHLVRRRGQEARLRCSPMKGHSHVYWYRQLPEEGLKFMVYLQKENIIDESGMPKERFSAEFPKEGPSILRIQQVVRGDSAAYFCASSPPGTLEQYFGPGTRLTVT.

This clonotype was counted ten times or more. This chain joins TRBV3-1 and TRBJ1-5; 8 nucleotides match TRBD1. The ends lost 5 bases at V and 1 base at J; junction bases unmatched: 1. Germline loops: CDR1 LGHDT, CDR2 YNNKEL (reference sequence). The CDR3 is 14 amino acids. The DNA for the CDR3 is TGTGCCAGCAGCGGGGACAGGAGCAATCAGCCCCAGCATTTT. This translates into CASSGDRSNQPQHF.

The chain has TRBV24-1 and TRBJ1-5, with a tentative D call TRBD1 (5 bases). The CDR3 runs 13 residues. The germline V gene has CDR1 KGHDR and CDR2 SFDVKD. Trimming pared 7 bases from V and 3 bases from J, leaving 9 bases between. CDR3 sequence reads: CATRQGFNQPQHF. CDR3 bases: TGTGCCACCAGGCAGGGTTTCAATCAGCCCCAGCATTTT.

This chain connects TRBV6-5 to TRBJ1-5; weak D call: TRBD1 (5 bases). Per the germline V gene, CDR1 is MNHEY and CDR2 is SVGAGI. The CDR3 totals 17 residues. Trimming removed 6 bases from V and 0 bases from J, with 18 bases in between. CDR3 protein: CASSVEEGDSSNQPQHF. CDR3 nucleotides: TGTGCCAGCAGCGTAGAGGAAGGTGACAGTAGCAATCAGCCCCAGCATTTT.

The chain carries TRBV24-1 and TRBJ1-5; 7 bases map to TRBD1. In germline, CDR1 is KGHDR, CDR2 SFDVKD. The CDR3 spans 14 residues. The J segment lost 7 bases and the V segment lost 3 bases, leaving 5 bases of the junction unmatched. In nucleotides, the CDR3 is TGTGCCACCAGTGATAACAGGGGCCGCCAGCCCCAGCATTTT. Residues: CATSDNRGRQPQHF.

This clonotype showed up many times. The chain links TRBV20-1 to TRBJ1-2; TRBD1 aligns across 7 bases. The CDR3 sequence is 16 residues long. Germline assignment: CDR1 DFQATT and CDR2 SNEGSKA (reference sequence). The junction had 12 bases not matched to a gene; V was cut back by 5 bases and J by 0 bases. The CDR3 nucleotides are TGCAGTGCTGACCCCAGAACAGGGGACGCTAACTATGGCTACACCTTC. Protein: CSADPRTGDANYGYTF.

The J gene is TRBJ1-1, the V gene TRBV19; 8 bases fit TRBD1. CDR1 is LNHDA and CDR2 is SQIVND in the germline V gene (reference sequence). The ends lost 8 bases at V and 0 bases at J; junction bases unmatched: 5. This CDR3 has 14 amino acids. CDR3 in amino acids: CASWGTGMNTEAFF. The CDR3 region has the DNA TGTGCCAGTTGGGGGACAGGAATGAACACTGAAGCTTTCTTT.